This T cell receptor (beta chain) was captured by sequencing in a study of regulatory T cells in long-lasting Graves disease. The wider study: Patients newly diagnosed with Graves' had been on antithyroid drugs for under 3 months.

This clonotype was observed a single time. At one of its ends the junction is not consistent with the germline gene, which may arise from a read error. Time point of the sample: newly diagnosed GD, antithyroid drugs for less than 3 months. The TCR library was made from RNA extracted from PBMCs. Diagnoses of Graves' disease were made by American Thyroid Association guidelines. The source of the patients was an endocrinology department in Xi'an, China. Investigators prepared the TCR beta libraries by applying iRepertoire HTBI primers and Arm-PCR of CDR3 regions. One entry per CDR3 protein results from TCRdb running MiXCR on the multiplex PCR reads. The repertoire holds about 240,000 distinct CDR3 sequences, with 20% to 25% as singletons. Germline V lookup: CDR1 PRHDT, CDR2 FYEKMQ (reference sequence). CDR3 length: 14 amino acids.

This rearrangement joins TRBV13 to TRBJ2-7; 9 nucleotides align to TRBD2. Sequencing used peripheral blood mononuclear cells (PBMCs), obtained at new diagnosis, from a patient treated with antithyroid drugs. The receptor was isolated from a female donor with Graves disease. The CDR3 bases are TGTGCCAGCAGCTCCGGACTAGCGAGCTACGGGCAGTACTTC. Protein sequence: CASSSGLASYGQYF.